The rows below give T cell receptor beta chains drawn from one sample of a study of T-cell reconstitution after alpha-beta-depleted transplantation in children. TCRdb analysed the PCR reads with MiXCR anew, one entry per CDR3 protein. In the table there are 550,000 to 800,000 distinct CDR3 sequences, about 12% of which are singletons. Sequences were derived from PBMCs, sampled before TCRalphabeta/CD19-depleted stem cell transplant. All receptors derive from a girl aged 2 to 9 with congenital amegakaryocytic thrombocytopenia, due to receive a stem cell transplant. CDR3s include the opening cysteine and the closing phenylalanine or tryptophan. A D gene is named only where the DNA matches it firmly. The size of a clone is reported for some rows only, either as once, few or many, or as a class for expanded clones.

>few|TRBJ2-7|TRBD1|TRBV20-1
TGCAGTGCTAGAAGGACAGGGGCCAGCTCCTACGAGCAGTACTTC
CSARRTGASSYEQYF
>many|TRBJ2-7|-|TRBV7-9
TGTGCCAGCAGTTTCCTCCGGGAGGAGCAGTACTTC
CASSFLREEQYF
>many|TRBJ2-1|-|TRBV12-3/TRBV12-4
TGTGCCAGCAGTTTAGCCCCTACCGGGAGCTCCTACAATGAGCAGTTCTTC
CASSLAPTGSSYNEQFF
>many|TRBJ2-2|-|TRBV20-1
TGCAGTGCAGGCTACCCGAACACCGGGGAGCTGTTTTTT
CSAGYPNTGELFF
>many|TRBJ2-1|-|TRBV4-1
TGCGCCAGCAGCCAAGGCAACCGAGGTCTTGGGCAGTTCTTC
CASSQGNRGLGQFF
>many|TRBJ2-5|-|TRBV29-1
TGCAGCGTTGAAGGACAGGCCCAAGGATTAATAGAGACCCAGTACTTC
CSVEGQAQGLIETQYF
>-|TRBJ2-5|TRBD2|TRBV5-1
TGCGCCAGCAGCTCCGGACTAGCGGGAGGAGGAGAGACCCAGTACTTC
CASSSGLAGGGETQYF
>many|TRBJ2-2|-|TRBV6-1
TGTGCCAGCAGCCCCCTCTCAGCCGGGGAGCTGTTTTTT
CASSPLSAGELFF
>many|TRBJ2-3|-|TRBV5-1
TGCGCCAGCAGCTATCGGGAGCCTCGCACAGATACGCAGTATTTT
CASSYREPRTDTQYF
>many|TRBJ2-3|TRBD2|TRBV20-1
TGCAGTGCTAGCGCGGGAGGGCTGGATACGCAGTATTTT
CSASAGGLDTQYF
>many|TRBJ2-1|TRBD2|TRBV20-1
TGCAGTGCAAAGCCGACTAGCGGAGCCTACAATGAGCAGTTCTTC
CSAKPTSGAYNEQFF
>many|TRBJ2-5|-|TRBV20-1
TGCAGTGCTAGCCACTCGCAAGAGACCCAGTACTTC
CSASHSQETQYF
>many|TRBJ2-5|-|TRBV20-1
TGCAGTGCTAGCGGCGGGAACCAAGAGACCCAGTACTTC
CSASGGNQETQYF
>-|TRBJ2-1|TRBD1|TRBV14
TGTGCCAGCAGCGCCTTCAGGGGGCTCTCGCCCAGCTCCTACAATGAGCAGTTCTTC
CASSAFRGLSPSSYNEQFF
>few|TRBJ2-2|-|TRBV5-1
TGCGCCAGCAGCTTGGCCTCCGGAAGCGCGAACACCGGGGAGCTGTTTTTT
CASSLASGSANTGELFF
>few|TRBJ2-7|-|TRBV20-1
TGCAGTGCTAGAGATATGGGAGTATACGAGCAGTACTTC
CSARDMGVYEQYF
>many|TRBJ2-1|TRBD2|TRBV7-8
TGTGCCAGCAGCTCAAAGCGGGAGGGCTTTCGGAATGAGCAGTTCTTC
CASSSKREGFRNEQFF
>-|TRBJ2-2|TRBD2|TRBV12-3/TRBV12-4
TGTGCCAGCAGTTTTTCGGGAGGCGCCGGGGAGCTGTTTTTT
CASSFSGGAGELFF
>many|TRBJ2-2|-|TRBV29-1
TGCAGCGTTACTAGGGGGGGGGAGCTGTTTTTT
CSVTRGGELFF
>many|TRBJ2-3|TRBD1|TRBV11-2
TGTGCCAGCAGCTTATCTCCCACTACACAGGGGGCGAGCACAGATACGCAGTATTTT
CASSLSPTTQGASTDTQYF
>many|TRBJ2-2|-|TRBV5-1
TGCGCCAGCAGCCCAAGCTCGGGCGGGGAGCTGTTTTTT
CASSPSSGGELFF
>-|TRBJ2-7|-|TRBV20-1
TGCAGTGCTGGGACCCAGGGCGAGCAGTACTTC
CSAGTQGEQYF
>few|TRBJ1-1|TRBD1|TRBV5-1
TGCGCCAGCAGCTCGTCAGGGGGGGGTACTGAAGCTTTCTTT
CASSSSGGGTEAFF
>few|TRBJ2-7|-|TRBV10-3
TGTGCCATCAGGGGAACTCTGTCGAGCTCCTACGAGCAGTACTTC
CAIRGTLSSSYEQYF
>-|TRBJ2-7|TRBD1|TRBV28
TGTGCCAGCAGCCTGATTAACGGACAGGGCTACGGGTCCTACGAGCAGTACTTC
CASSLINGQGYGSYEQYF
>few|TRBJ2-7|TRBD1|TRBV29-1
TGCAGCGTTGTGGGGGACAGGGGGAGTGAGCAGTACTTC
CSVVGDRGSEQYF
>many|TRBJ2-3|TRBD2|TRBV20-1
TGCAGTGCTAGGGGGCCCAGCGGGAGTTTAGGAACGTCAACAGATACGCAGTATTTT
CSARGPSGSLGTSTDTQYF
>few|TRBJ2-1|TRBD1|TRBV7-6
TGTGCCAGCAGCCCACCGGGACAGCTCTACAATGAGCAGTTCTTC
CASSPPGQLYNEQFF